This T cell receptor (beta chain) is drawn from a study of identical twins (dated by TCRdb to the mid-2010s). As for the study more broadly: TCR alpha and beta repertoires from monozygotic twins, unrelated adults of various ages and cord blood were deep-sequenced to test whether fetal clonotypes persist. To rule out contamination, replicate twin experiments were performed at different times with different library preparation protocols.

Trimming at the junction amounts to 4 bases on V and 2 bases on J, and the germline ends lie 3 bases apart. Taken from cysteine to phenylalanine, the CDR3 has 12 residues. The sequence is cut down to CDR3 DNA, 36 bases in frame from base 1. General conclusions and limits of the study: The excess sharing between twins in beta out-of-frame sequences was weaker because fewer shared sequences reduced the signal-to-noise ratio. Compared with coincidental sharing between unrelated individuals, out-of-frame TCR alpha sequences shared between twins had an excess of sequences with low generation probability. Zero-insertion analyses could be partly confounded by invariant T cells such as MAIT and iNKT, though diverse VJ usage argued against such confounding for most clonotypes. Recombination models systematically underestimated out-of-frame TCR alpha sharing in monozygotic twins but agreed with sharing between unrelated individuals. Abundant cord blood beta clonotypes carried fewer insertions; young adult naive repertoires showed a weaker similar trend, while memory repertoires showed none. Conclusions relied on cross-sectional statistical analysis, since the same donors could not be followed over many years.

Every donor in the study was a healthy Caucasian. Three pairs of female monozygotic twins, all aged roughly 18 to 30 years, made up the twin cohort. Peripheral blood mononuclear cells were the source from which RNA for the TCR libraries was isolated. This clonotype was recorded many times. Its binding antigen is unknown. The record has no base qualities; no much larger clone is one base away. To prepare the library, 5' RACE was applied. TCRdb lists the instrument as Illumina HiSeq 2000. Template switching added a universal primer binding site, and the final cDNA carried a unique molecular identifier that allowed TCR cDNA molecules to be counted accurately. Specific primers in the conserved constant-segment region were used to synthesize first-strand cDNA for the TCR alpha and beta chains. To control for contamination, every cDNA library was double barcoded, receiving both a SMART-Mk sample barcode and Illumina barcodes. TruSeq adapter sequences, together with Illumina sample barcodes, were added in two successive PCR steps. The TCR alpha and beta cDNA libraries were sequenced on the Illumina HiSeq platform using custom primers. The published analysis was carried out like this. Raw reads were processed with MiGEC to extract unique molecular identifiers, and MiXCR was used to determine CDR3 positions. For each individual, recombination models were inferred using an EM algorithm with the repgenHMM and IGoR tools. Shared clonotype analysis was performed with the tcR package in R, normalizing sharing by the product of cloneset sizes. To study raw recombination free of thymic and clonal selection effects, out-of-frame nonproductive sequences were analyzed. TCRdb redid the processing of the public reads, applying fastp at Q25 and MiXCR, and retained in-frame beta chains. Rows are combined by CDR3 protein, so each entry shows the most common genes and DNA. These V and J calls are TCRdb output, not the study's own analysis. The sample records under 800,000 distinct CDR3 sequences, over 20% of which are singletons. 4% to 5.5% of the sample rests with the top ten.

This same sample was also part of a study on T cells expressing NK-cell markers. As that second study puts it: Three sorted T-cell subsets (CD3+CD56+NKG2C+, CD3+CD56+NKG2C- and CD3+CD56-NKG2C+) from fewer than 10 donors had their TCR beta-chain repertoires profiled. Of the eight sequenced donors, seven were found to be HCMV-seropositive and one was found to be HCMV-seronegative. In several experiments an anti-gammadeltaTCR antibody was added to restrict sorting to alphabetaTCR-expressing T cells. In over five donors, the dominant CD3+CD56+NKG2C+ clonotypes were among the top 10 CD8+ clonotypes and accounted for roughly 1.0-8% of CD8+ T cells. Those dominant clonotypes were again the most abundant among CD3+CD56-NKG2C+ cells in several donors, at roughly 25-65%. It remained unclear whether the expanded NKG2C-expressing T cell clones were specific for HCMV antigens. All eight donors whose samples were sequenced were randomly selected healthy volunteers, three of them men and five women. HCMV-specific IgG was detected in serum with a commercial ELISA kit to determine HCMV serostatus. For about 6 donors, unsorted PBMC were also used to sequence bulk peripheral blood T-cell repertoires. MIGEC was used to demultiplex reads and group reads by UMI, and MiTCR was used to assemble and quantify clonotypes. To remove erroneous sequences, TCR cDNA sequences were retained only when supported by two or more reads. The tcR package was used for downstream repertoire analysis, and clonotypes were matched across fractions by CDR3 nucleotide sequence plus V segment. Antigen specificity was annotated against VDJdb with VDJmatch, allowing one amino acid substitution in CDR3.

Specimen: PBMCs. This clonotype was sampled from a woman aged 18-29 years in good health. This receptor chain uses TRBV12-3 or TRBV12-4 and TRBJ2-1; there is no confident call for the D gene. The CDR3 amino acid sequence is: CASSSTYNEQFF. The nucleotide sequence reads TGTGCCAGCAGTTCGACCTACAATGAGCAGTTCTTC.